Presented here are 6 T cell receptor beta chains from one specimen sequenced in a study. TCRdb independently ran MiXCR on the 5' RACE reads; one entry per CDR3 protein. The table has tens of thousands of distinct CDR3 sequences, around 30% seen once. The sequenced sample consisted of memory CD4+ T cells sorted from a lymph node. Subset indicated: memory CD4+ T cells, CD4+CD45RO+CD25-. These receptors were collected from a female donor with breast cancer.

The sample holds a few counts of this clonotype. The genes are TRBV12-3 or TRBV12-4 and TRBJ1-5, with 7 nucleotides matching TRBD1. The CDR3 extends over 17 amino acids. Germline trimming cut 6 bases from V and 0 bases from J; bases unmatched to any gene: 11. The CDR3 sequence is CASSFGQAEYSNQPQHF. In DNA, the CDR3 is TGTGCCAGCAGCTTCGGACAGGCTGAATATAGCAATCAGCCCCAGCATTTT.

The chain combines TRBV13 with TRBJ2-3; D is ambiguous. The CDR3 runs to 14 residues. Trimming cost V 1 base and J 5 bases, with 10 bases left between them. Germline-derived CDR1 and CDR2 are PRHDT and FYEKMQ (reference sequence). CDR3 nucleotide sequence: TGTGCCAGCAGCTTAGAGGGTGTACGAGATACGCAGTATTTT. As protein: CASSLEGVRDTQYF.

The V and J genes are TRBV13 and TRBJ2-3, with D perhaps TRBD2 (5 bases). Germline V CDR1 and CDR2: PRHDT, FYEKMQ (reference sequence). V was shortened by 2 bases and J by 2 bases, with 11 bases between the two germline ends. This CDR3 has 15 amino acids. CDR3 residues: CASSLPRDSTDTQYF. The CDR3 DNA follows: TGTGCCAGCAGCTTACCCCGGGATTCCACAGATACGCAGTATTTT.

Only a few counts were recorded for this clonotype. V gene TRBV7-2 combines with J gene TRBJ2-1, with 15 bases lining up with TRBD2. Per germline, CDR1 SGHTA and CDR2 FQGNSA. V trimming: 7 bases; J trimming: 2 bases; junction bases outside the gene matches: 9. The length of the CDR3 is 18 residues. The CDR3 region is CASNHGGLAGGAYNEQFF. The CDR3, as DNA: TGTGCCAGCAACCATGGGGGACTAGCGGGAGGAGCCTACAATGAGCAGTTCTTC.

In its sample, this clonotype was seen many times. The chain couples TRBV4-1 to TRBJ1-1, with a weak D call TRBD1 (5 bases). CDR1 and CDR2 from the germline V gene are MGHRA and YSYEKL. V gave up 2 bases and J gave up 6 bases, with 19 bases separating them. The CDR3 covers 16 residues. This chain's CDR3 is CASSQSNFRQGSEAFF. The CDR3 DNA sequence: TGCGCCAGCAGCCAAAGCAATTTCCGGCAGGGATCTGAAGCTTTCTTT.

The rearrangement links TRBV4-1 to TRBJ2-7; TRBD1 aligns across 8 bases. V lost 2 bases and J lost 2; bases outside the gene matches: 5. The CDR3 spans 15 residues. Germline lookup yields CDR1 MGHRA and CDR2 YSYEKL. The DNA of the CDR3 is TGCGCCAGCAGCCAACGTTTGGGACAGGCCTACGAGCAGTACTTC. It encodes CASSQRLGQAYEQYF.